This TCR beta chain derives from a study of metastatic and nonmetastatic thyroid tumors. TCRdb re-called clones from the PCR reads using MiXCR. The sample includes 25,000 to 35,000 clones, 17% of them seen just once. Nobody among the patients had been given any treatment before thyroid surgery. The table lists this clone with many counts. Antigen specificity is unknown. From germline, CDR1 is DFQATT and CDR2 SNEGSKA (reference sequence). V gave up 3 bases and J gave up 1 base, with 11 bases separating them. The CDR3 length is 14 residues. Whole-study results and caveats: Within blood and tumor, benign nodules reportedly had significantly lower TCR beta diversity than malignant thyroid tumors did.

The genes are TRBV20-1 and TRBJ2-3, with D possibly TRBD1 on 6 matching bases. Sequenced input: blood. The receptor's source is a female donor with papillary thyroid cancer or a benign thyroid nodule (not recorded which). Some clones in this sample may be carry-over from other donors' samples. The CDR3 nucleotides are TGCAGTGCTAGTACAGGGACCGGCACAGATACGCAGTATTTT. Amino acids: CSASTGTGTDTQYF.